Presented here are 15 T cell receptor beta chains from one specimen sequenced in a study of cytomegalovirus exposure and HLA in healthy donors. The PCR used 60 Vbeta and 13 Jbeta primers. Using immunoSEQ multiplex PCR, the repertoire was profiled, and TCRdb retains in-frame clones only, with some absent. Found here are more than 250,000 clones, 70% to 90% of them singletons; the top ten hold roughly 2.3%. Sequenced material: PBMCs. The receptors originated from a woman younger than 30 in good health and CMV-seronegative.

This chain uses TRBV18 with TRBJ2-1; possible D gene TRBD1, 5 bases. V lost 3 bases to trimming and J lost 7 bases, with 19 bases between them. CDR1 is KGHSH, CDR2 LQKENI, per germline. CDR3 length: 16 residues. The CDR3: CASSPGQGALLNEQFF. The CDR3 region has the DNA TGTGCCAGCTCACCGGGGCAGGGTGCCCTACTTAATGAGCAGTTCTTC.

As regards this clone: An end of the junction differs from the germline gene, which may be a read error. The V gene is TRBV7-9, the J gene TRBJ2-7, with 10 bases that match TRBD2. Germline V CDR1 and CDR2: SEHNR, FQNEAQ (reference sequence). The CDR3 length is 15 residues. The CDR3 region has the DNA TGTTCCAGCAGCTCCGCTAGCGGGGGACCTTACGAGCAGTACTTC. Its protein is CSSSSASGGPYEQYF. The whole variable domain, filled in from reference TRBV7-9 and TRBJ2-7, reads DTGVSQNPRHKITKRGQNVTFRCDPISEHNRLYWYRQTLGQGPEFLTYFQNEAQLEKSRLLSDRFSAERPKGSFSTLEIQRTEQGDSAMYLCSSSSASGGPYEQYFGPGTRLTVT.

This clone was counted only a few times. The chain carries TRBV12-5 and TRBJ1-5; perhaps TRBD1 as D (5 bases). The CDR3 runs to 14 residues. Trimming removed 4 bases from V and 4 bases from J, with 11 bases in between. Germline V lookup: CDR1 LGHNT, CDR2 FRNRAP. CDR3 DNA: TGTGCTAGTGGTTCACCCGGGGGGAATCAGCCCCAGCATTTT. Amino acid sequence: CASGSPGGNQPQHF.

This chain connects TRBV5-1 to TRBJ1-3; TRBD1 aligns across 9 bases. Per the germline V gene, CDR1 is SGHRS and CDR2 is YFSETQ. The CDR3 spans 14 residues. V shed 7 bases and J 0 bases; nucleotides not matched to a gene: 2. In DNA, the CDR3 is TGCGCCAGCGGGACAGGGTCCTCTGGAAACACCATATATTTT. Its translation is CASGTGSSGNTIYF.

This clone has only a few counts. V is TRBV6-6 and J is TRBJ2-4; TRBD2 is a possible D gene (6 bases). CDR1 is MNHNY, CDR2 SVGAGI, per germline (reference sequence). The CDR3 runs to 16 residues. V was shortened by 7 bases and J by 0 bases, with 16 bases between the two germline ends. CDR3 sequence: CASTLEGPLAKNIQYF. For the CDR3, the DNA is TGTGCCAGCACTCTGGAGGGCCCCCTAGCCAAAAACATTCAGTACTTC.

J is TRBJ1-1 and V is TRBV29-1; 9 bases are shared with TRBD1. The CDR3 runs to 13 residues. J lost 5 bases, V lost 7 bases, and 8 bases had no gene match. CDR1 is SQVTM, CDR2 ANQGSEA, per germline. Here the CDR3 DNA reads TGCAGCGGAGAGACAGGGGGGATTACTGAAGCTTTCTTT. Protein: CSGETGGITEAFF.

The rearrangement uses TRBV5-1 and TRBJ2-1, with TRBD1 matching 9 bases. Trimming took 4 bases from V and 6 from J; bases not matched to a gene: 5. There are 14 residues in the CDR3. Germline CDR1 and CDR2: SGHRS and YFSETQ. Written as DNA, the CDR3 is TGCGCCAGCAGCCAGTGGACAGGGGCCAATGAGCAGTTCTTC. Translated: CASSQWTGANEQFF.

The CDR3 DNA sequence: TGTGCCAGCAGAAAAGCGGTGGACGGTGGGGCTTTCTTT. Its translation: CASRKAVDGGAFF. This rearrangement joins TRBV6-5 to TRBJ1-1, with no clear D. This CDR3 is built from 13 residues. Per germline, CDR1 MNHEY and CDR2 SVGAGI. With 6 bases removed from V and 11 bases from J, the gap between germline ends came to 19 bases.

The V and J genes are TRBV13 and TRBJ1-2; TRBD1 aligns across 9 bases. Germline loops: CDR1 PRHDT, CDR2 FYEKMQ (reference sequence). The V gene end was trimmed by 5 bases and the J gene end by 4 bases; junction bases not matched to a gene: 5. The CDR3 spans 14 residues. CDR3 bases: TGTGCCAGCAGCATACAGGGGGCTGCCTATGGCTACACCTTC. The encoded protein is CASSIQGAAYGYTF.

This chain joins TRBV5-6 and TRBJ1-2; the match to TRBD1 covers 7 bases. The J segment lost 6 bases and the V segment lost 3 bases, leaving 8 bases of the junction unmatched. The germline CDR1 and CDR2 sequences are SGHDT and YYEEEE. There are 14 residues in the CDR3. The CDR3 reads CASSSQTGLHGYTF. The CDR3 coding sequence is TGTGCCAGCAGCTCACAGACAGGGCTTCATGGCTACACCTTC.

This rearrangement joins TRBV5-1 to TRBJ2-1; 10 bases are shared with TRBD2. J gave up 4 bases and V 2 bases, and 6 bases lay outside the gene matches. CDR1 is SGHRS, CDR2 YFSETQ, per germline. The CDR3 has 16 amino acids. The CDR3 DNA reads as TGCGCCAGCAGCTTAGTAGCGGGGGGACCGTACAATGAGCAGTTCTTC. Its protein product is CASSLVAGGPYNEQFF.

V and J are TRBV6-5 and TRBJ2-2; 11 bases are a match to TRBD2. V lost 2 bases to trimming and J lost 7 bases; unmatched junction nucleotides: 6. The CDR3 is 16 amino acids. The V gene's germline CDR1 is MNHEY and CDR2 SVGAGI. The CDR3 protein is CASSYLAGGNLGELFF. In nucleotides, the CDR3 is TGTGCCAGCAGTTACCTAGCGGGGGGAAACCTCGGGGAGCTGTTTTTT.

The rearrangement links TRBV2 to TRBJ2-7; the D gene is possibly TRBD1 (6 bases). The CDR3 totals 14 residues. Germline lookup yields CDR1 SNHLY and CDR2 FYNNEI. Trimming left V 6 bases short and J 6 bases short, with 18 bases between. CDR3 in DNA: TGTGCCAGCAGCGAACAGGGTTTGAATGGCGAGCAGTACTTC. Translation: CASSEQGLNGEQYF.

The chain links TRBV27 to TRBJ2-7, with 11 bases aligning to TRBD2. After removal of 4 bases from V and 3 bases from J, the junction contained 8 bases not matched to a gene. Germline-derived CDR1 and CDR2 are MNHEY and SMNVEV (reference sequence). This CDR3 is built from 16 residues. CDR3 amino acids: CASSSLAGGVNYEQYF. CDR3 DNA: TGTGCCAGCAGTTCCTTAGCGGGGGGGGTGAACTACGAGCAGTACTTC.

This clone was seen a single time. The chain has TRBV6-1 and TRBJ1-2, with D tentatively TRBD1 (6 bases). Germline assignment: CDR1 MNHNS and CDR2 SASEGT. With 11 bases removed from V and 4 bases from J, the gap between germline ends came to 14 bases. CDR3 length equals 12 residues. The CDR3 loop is CAGNRAGYGYTF. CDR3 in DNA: TGTGCCGGAAACAGGGCTGGCTATGGCTACACCTTC.